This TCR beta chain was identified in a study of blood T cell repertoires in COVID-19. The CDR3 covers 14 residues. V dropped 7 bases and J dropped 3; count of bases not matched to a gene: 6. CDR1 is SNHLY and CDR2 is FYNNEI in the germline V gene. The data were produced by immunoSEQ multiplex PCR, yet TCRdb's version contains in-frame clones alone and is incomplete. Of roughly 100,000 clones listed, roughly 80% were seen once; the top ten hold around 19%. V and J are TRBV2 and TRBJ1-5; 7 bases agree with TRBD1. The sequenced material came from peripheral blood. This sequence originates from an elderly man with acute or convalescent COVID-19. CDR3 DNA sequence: TGTGCCAGCAACCCCACAGGGGTCAATCAGCCCCAGCATTTT. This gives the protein CASNPTGVNQPQHF.